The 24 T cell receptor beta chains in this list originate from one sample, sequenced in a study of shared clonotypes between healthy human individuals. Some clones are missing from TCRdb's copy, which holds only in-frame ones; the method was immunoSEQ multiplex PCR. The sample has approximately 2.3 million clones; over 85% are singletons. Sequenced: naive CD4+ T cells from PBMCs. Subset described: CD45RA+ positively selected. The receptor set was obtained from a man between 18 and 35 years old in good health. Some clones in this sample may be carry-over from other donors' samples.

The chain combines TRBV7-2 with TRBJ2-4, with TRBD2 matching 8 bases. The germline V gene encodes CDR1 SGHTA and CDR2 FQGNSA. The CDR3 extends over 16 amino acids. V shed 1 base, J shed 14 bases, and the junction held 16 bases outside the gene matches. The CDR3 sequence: CASSLGPGLLRGEEYF. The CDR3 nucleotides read TGTGCCAGCAGCTTAGGTCCGGGTTTATTGCGGGGGGAGGAGTACTTC.

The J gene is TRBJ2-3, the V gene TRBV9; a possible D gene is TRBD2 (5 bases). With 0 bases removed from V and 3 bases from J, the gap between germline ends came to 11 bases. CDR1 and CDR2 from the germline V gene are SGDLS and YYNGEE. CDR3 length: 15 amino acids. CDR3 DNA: TGTGCCAGCAGCGTAGGGTTAGCGAGGACAGATACGCAGTATTTT. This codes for CASSVGLARTDTQYF.

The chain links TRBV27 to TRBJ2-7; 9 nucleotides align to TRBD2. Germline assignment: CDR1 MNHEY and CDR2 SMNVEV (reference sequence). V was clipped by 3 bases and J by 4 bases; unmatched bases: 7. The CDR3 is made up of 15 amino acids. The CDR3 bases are TGTGCCAGCAGTTTTCGTAGCGGGGGACCTTACGAGCAGTACTTC. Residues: CASSFRSGGPYEQYF.

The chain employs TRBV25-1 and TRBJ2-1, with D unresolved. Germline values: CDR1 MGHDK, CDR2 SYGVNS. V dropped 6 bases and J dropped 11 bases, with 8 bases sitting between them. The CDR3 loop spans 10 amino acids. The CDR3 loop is CASSDRQQFF. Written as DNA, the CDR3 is TGTGCCAGCAGCGATAGGCAGCAGTTCTTC.

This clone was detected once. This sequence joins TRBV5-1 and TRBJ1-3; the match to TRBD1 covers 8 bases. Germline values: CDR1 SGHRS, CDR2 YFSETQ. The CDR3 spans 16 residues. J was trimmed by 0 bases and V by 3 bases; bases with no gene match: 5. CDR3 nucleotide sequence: TGCGCCAGCAGCTCGGGACAGGTCTACTCTGGAAACACCATATATTTT. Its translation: CASSSGQVYSGNTIYF. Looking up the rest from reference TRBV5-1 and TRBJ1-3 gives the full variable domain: KAGVTQTPRYLIKTRGQQVTLSCSPISGHRSVSWYQQTPGQGLQFLFEYFSETQRNKGNFPGRFSGRQFSNSRSEMNVSTLELGDSALYLCASSSGQVYSGNTIYFGEGSWLTVV.

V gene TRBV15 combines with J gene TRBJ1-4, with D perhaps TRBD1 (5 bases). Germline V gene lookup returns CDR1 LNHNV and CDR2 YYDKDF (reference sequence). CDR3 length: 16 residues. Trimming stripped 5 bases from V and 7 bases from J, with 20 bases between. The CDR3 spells CATSRPGTRLGEKLFF. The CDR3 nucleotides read TGTGCCACCAGCCGTCCCGGGACCCGGCTTGGTGAAAAACTGTTTTTT.

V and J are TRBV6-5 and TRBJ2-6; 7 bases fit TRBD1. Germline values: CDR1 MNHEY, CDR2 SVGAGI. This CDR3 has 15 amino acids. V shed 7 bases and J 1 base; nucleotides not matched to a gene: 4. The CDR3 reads CASTLTGSGANVLTF. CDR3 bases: TGTGCCAGCACTCTGACAGGGTCTGGGGCCAACGTCCTGACTTTC.

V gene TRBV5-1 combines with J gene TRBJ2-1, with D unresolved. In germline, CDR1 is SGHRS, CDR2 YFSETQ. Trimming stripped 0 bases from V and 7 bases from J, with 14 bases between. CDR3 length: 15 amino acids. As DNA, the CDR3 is TGCGCCAGCAGCTTGGGAGCGTACGACGGAAATGAGCAGTTCTTC. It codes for CASSLGAYDGNEQFF.

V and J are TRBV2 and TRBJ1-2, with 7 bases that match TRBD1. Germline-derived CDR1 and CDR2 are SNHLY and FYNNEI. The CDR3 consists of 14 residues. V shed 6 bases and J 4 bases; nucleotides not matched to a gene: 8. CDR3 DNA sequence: TGTGCCAGCAGGAAGTCACAGGGGTCCTATGGCTACACCTTC. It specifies CASRKSQGSYGYTF. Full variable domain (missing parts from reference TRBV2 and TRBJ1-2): EPEVTQTPSHQVTQMGQEVILRCVPISNHLYFYWYRQILGQKVEFLVSFYNNEISEKSEIFDDQFSVERPDGSNFTLKIRSTKLEDSAMYFCASRKSQGSYGYTFGSGTRLTVV.

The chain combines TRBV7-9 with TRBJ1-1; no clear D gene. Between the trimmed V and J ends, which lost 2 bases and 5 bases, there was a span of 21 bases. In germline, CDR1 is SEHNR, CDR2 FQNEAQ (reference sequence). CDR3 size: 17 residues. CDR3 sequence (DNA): TGTGCCAGCAGCTTAAACGCCATACGGGCCGAGGTTACTGAAGCTTTCTTT. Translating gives CASSLNAIRAEVTEAFF.

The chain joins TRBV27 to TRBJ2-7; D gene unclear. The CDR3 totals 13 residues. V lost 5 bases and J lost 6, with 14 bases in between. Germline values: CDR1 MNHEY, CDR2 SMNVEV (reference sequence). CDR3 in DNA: TGTGCCAGCAGTAGCCGGGTAGGTAGCGAGCAGTACTTC. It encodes CASSSRVGSEQYF.

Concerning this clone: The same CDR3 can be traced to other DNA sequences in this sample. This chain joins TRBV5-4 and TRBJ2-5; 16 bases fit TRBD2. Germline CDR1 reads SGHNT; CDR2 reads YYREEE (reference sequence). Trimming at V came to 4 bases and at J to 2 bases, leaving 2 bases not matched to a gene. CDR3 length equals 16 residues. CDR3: CASSPGLAGGQETQYF. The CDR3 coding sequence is TGTGCCAGCAGCCCGGGACTAGCGGGAGGGCAAGAGACCCAGTACTTC.

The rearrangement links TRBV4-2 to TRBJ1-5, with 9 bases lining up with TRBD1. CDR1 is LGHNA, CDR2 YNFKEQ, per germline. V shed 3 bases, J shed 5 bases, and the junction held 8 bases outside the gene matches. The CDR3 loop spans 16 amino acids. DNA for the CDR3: TGTGCCAGCAGCCAGGCACACAGGGGGCTGGATCAGCCCCAGCATTTT. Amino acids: CASSQAHRGLDQPQHF.

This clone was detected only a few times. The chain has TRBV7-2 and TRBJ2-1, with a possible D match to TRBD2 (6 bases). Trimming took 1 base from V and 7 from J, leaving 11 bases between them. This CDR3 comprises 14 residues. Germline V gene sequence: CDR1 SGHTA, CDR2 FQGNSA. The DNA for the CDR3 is TGTGCCAGCAGCTTAGGACTAGTTGGGAATGAGCAGTTCTTC. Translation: CASSLGLVGNEQFF.

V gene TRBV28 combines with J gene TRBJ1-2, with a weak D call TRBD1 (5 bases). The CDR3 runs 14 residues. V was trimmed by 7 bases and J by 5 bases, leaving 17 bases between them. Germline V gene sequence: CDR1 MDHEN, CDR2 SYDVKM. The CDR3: CASTSGGRVYGYTF. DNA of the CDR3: TGTGCCAGCACCTCGGGGGGACGGGTGTATGGCTACACCTTC.

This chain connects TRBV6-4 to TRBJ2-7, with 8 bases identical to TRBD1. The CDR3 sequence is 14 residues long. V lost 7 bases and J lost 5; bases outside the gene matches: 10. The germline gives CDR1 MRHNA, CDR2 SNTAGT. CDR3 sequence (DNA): TGTGCCAGCAAATGCGACAGGGGTCAAAACGAGCAGTACTTC. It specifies CASKCDRGQNEQYF.

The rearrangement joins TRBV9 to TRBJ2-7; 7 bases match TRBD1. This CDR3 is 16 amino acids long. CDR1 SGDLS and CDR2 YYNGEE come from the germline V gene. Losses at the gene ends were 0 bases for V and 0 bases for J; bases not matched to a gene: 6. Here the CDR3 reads CASSVDGQAISYEQYF. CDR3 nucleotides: TGTGCCAGCAGCGTAGATGGACAGGCTATCTCCTACGAGCAGTACTTC.

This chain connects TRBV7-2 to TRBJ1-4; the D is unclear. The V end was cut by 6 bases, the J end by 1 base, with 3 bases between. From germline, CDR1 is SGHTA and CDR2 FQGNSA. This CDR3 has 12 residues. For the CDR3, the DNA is TGTGCCAGCAGAAAAACTAATGAAAAACTGTTTTTT. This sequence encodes CASRKTNEKLFF.

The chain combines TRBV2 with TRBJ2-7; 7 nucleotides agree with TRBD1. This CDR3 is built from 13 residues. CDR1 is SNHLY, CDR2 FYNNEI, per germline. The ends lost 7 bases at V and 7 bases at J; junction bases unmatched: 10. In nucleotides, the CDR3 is TGTGCCAGCAATCGACAGGGCATGGGGGAGCAGTACTTC. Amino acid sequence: CASNRQGMGEQYF.

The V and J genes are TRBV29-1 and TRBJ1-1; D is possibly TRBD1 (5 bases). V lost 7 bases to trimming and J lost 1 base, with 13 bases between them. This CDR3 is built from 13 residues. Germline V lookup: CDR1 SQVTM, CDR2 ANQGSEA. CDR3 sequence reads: CSAAWGGNTEAFF. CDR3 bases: TGCAGCGCTGCCTGGGGCGGGAACACTGAAGCTTTCTTT.

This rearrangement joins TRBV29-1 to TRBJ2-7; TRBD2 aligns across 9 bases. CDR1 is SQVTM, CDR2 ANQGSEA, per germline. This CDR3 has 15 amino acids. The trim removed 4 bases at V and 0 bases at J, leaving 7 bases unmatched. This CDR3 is CSVGISGSYSYEQYF. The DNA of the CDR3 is TGCAGCGTTGGGATTAGCGGGAGTTACTCCTACGAGCAGTACTTC.

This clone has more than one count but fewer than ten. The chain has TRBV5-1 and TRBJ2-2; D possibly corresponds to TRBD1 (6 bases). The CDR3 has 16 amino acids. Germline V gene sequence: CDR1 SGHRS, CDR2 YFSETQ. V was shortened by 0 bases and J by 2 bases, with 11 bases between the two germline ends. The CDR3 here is CASSLAGDTNTGELFF. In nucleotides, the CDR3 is TGCGCCAGCAGCTTGGCAGGGGACACTAACACCGGGGAGCTGTTTTTT.

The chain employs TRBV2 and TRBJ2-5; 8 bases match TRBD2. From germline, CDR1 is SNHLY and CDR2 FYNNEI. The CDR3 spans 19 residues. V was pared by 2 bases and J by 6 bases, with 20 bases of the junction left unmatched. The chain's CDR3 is CASSERASGLQGGVKTQYF. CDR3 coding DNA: TGTGCCAGCAGTGAAAGGGCTAGCGGGTTACAAGGGGGGGTAAAGACCCAGTACTTC.

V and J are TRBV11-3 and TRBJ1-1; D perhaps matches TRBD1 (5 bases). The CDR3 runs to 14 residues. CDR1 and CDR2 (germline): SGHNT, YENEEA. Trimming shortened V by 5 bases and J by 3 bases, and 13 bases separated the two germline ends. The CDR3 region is CASSLGGEYTEAFF. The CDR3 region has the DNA TGTGCCAGCAGCCTTGGGGGGGAGTACACTGAAGCTTTCTTT.